Listed below are T cell receptor beta chains from one sample, sequenced in a study of T cell repertoires in cytomegalovirus infection. TCRdb reanalysed the reads using MiXCR and keeps one entry per CDR3 protein. This table holds roughly 700,000 distinct CDR3 sequences, around 35% found once. Their specific antigens are unknown. The sample was cultured PBMCs, taken from culture after CMV antigen stimulation. These receptors originate from a human donor in good health (CMV status not recorded). Some clones in this sample may be carry-over from other donors' samples. CDR3s include the opening cysteine and the closing phenylalanine or tryptophan. A D gene is named only where the DNA matches it firmly. Rows give clone size only sometimes, using once, few, many, or a class for an expanded clone.

v_call	d_call	clone_size	j_call	cdr3_nt	cdr3_aa
TRBV7-2	-	many	TRBJ2-1	TGTGCCAGCAGCTCCCCACTAGTAAATGAGCAGTTCTTC	CASSSPLVNEQFF
TRBV15	TRBD1	-	TRBJ1-2	TGTGCCACCAGCAGCGGACAGGGTGGTTATGGCTACACCTTC	CATSSGQGGYGYTF
TRBV7-9	-	few	TRBJ1-4	TGTGCCAGCGGAGTTTATGGCAGGGAATATGAAAAACTGTTTTTT	CASGVYGREYEKLFF
TRBV9	TRBD2	-	TRBJ2-1	TGTGCCAGCAGCGTAAGCGGGAGTTTCCACAATGAGCAGTTCTTC	CASSVSGSFHNEQFF
TRBV20-1	-	-	TRBJ2-2	TGCAGTGCTACCTTAAAAGCGGCGAACACCGGGGAGCTGTTTTTT	CSATLKAANTGELFF
TRBV12-3/TRBV12-4	-	-	TRBJ1-5	TGTGCCAGCAGTTTAAGGGGGGAGCCCCAGCATTTT	CASSLRGEPQHF
TRBV15	TRBD2	-	TRBJ2-1	TGTGCCACCAGTAGACAGACAGCGGGAGGTGGTGAGCAGTTCTTC	CATSRQTAGGGEQFF
TRBV12-3/TRBV12-4	TRBD1	-	TRBJ2-4	TGTGCCAGCAGCGGGGACAGTATGAAAAACATTCAGTACTTC	CASSGDSMKNIQYF
TRBV7-2	-	-	TRBJ2-3	TGTGCCAGCAGCGCCGCCCGGATGATAGCCGATACGCAGTATTTT	CASSAARMIADTQYF
TRBV6-1	TRBD2	many	TRBJ2-3	TGTGCCAGCTTCCCCGGGGGGGCCGGCACAGATACGCAGTATTTT	CASFPGGAGTDTQYF
TRBV7-6	-	-	TRBJ2-5	TGTGCCACCTCCCTTGTCGGCTTC	CATSLVGF
TRBV6-1	-	many	TRBJ2-7	TGTGCCAGCAGGAACCCGAGAGGCGAGCAGTACTTC	CASRNPRGEQYF
TRBV11-2	TRBD1	-	TRBJ2-1	TGTGCCAGCAGCTTCCCCGGGACAGGGGGTGGCTACAATGAGCAGTTCTTC	CASSFPGTGGGYNEQFF
TRBV20-1	-	few	TRBJ2-7	TGCAGTGCTAGGATTCCGCCACGGGCGAAATCGAACGAGCAGTACTTC	CSARIPPRAKSNEQYF
TRBV14	TRBD1	-	TRBJ1-1	TGTGCCAGCACCATACTCCAGGGGGAGACTGAAGCTTTCTTT	CASTILQGETEAFF
TRBV29-1	-	few	TRBJ1-2	TGCAGCGTTGCCGTCCGGGGGGACTATGGCTACACCTTC	CSVAVRGDYGYTF
TRBV10-2	-	-	TRBJ1-1	TGCGCCAGCAGACGGGGAAGACCGAACACTGAAGCTTTCTTT	CASRRGRPNTEAFF
TRBV6-1	-	few	TRBJ1-2	TGTGCCAGCAGCCTCTCGGGGGAGGCAGGAGGCTACACCTTC	CASSLSGEAGGYTF
TRBV7-2	-	many	TRBJ1-5	TGTGCCAGCAGCTTAGCTGGGCAGGGGCGTCAGCCCCAGCATTTT	CASSLAGQGRQPQHF
TRBV20-1	-	-	TRBJ2-5	TGCAGTGCCCCCCCGGGGGCCTACGAGACCCAGTACTTC	CSAPPGAYETQYF
TRBV27	TRBD2	-	TRBJ2-3	TGTGCCAGCAGTTTGGGACTAGCGGGGGGGGAGGATACGCAGTATTTT	CASSLGLAGGEDTQYF
TRBV11-2	-	few	TRBJ1-2	TGTGCCAGCAGCCGGAACCCGGGAAACTATGGCTACACCTTC	CASSRNPGNYGYTF
TRBV15	-	-	TRBJ2-7	TGTGCCACCAGCAGAGGAGCGGAATCCTACGAGCAGTACTTC	CATSRGAESYEQYF
TRBV6-2/TRBV6-3	-	many	TRBJ2-2	TGTGCCAGCAGCTACAGTACCGGGGAGCTGTTTTTT	CASSYSTGELFF
TRBV6-1	TRBD1	many	TRBJ1-1	TGTGCCAGCATCAAGACAGGGGGCACTGAAGCTTTCTTT	CASIKTGGTEAFF
TRBV6-5	TRBD2	few	TRBJ2-1	TGTGCCAGCAGCCCCACCGGGAGGCTCTACAATGAGCAGTTCTTC	CASSPTGRLYNEQFF
TRBV12-3/TRBV12-4	TRBD1	few	TRBJ1-4	TGTGCCAGCAGTACCGGGACAGGGAGACGAACTAATGAAAAACTGTTTTTT	CASSTGTGRRTNEKLFF
TRBV7-9	-	many	TRBJ2-6	TGTGCCAGCAGCTTAAGCGCGGCTGGGGCCAACGTCCTGACTTTC	CASSLSAAGANVLTF
TRBV27	-	-	TRBJ2-5	TGTGCCAGCAGTTCCAGGGTTTTAGAGACCCAGTACTTC	CASSSRVLETQYF
TRBV20-1	-	-	TRBJ1-3	TGCAGTGCTAAGACCCCCGGGGGGCGAAACACCATATATTTT	CSAKTPGGRNTIYF
TRBV4-3	-	-	TRBJ1-3	TGCGCCAGCAGCAAGACAGGAACTGGAAACACCATATATTTT	CASSKTGTGNTIYF
TRBV7-6	TRBD2	few	TRBJ2-1	TGTGCCAGCAGCTTAGTAGCGGGAGATCACAATGAGCAGTTCTTC	CASSLVAGDHNEQFF
TRBV19	TRBD2	-	TRBJ2-1	TGTGCCAGTAGTGGGGGCCCTAGCGGGATCTACAATGAGCAGTTCTTC	CASSGGPSGIYNEQFF
TRBV28	-	-	TRBJ1-1	TGTGCCAGCAGCCTCCCCGGGGCTGAAGCTTTCTTT	CASSLPGAEAFF
TRBV28	-	-	TRBJ1-2	TGTGCCAGCACAGGGGCCCTCTTCTATGGCTACACCTTC	CASTGALFYGYTF
TRBV12-3/TRBV12-4	TRBD2	few	TRBJ2-1	TGTGCCAGCAGCTCGGCGGGGGGTCGGCGGGGTAATGAGCAGTTCTTC	CASSSAGGRRGNEQFF
TRBV11-2	-	-	TRBJ1-6	TGTGCCAGCAGCTTAAAAGGCCTCCCCAGTTATAATTCACCCCTCCACTTT	CASSLKGLPSYNSPLHF
TRBV18	-	-	TRBJ1-1	TGTGCCAGCAGAGGAGGATGGGATGTGGAAGCTTTCTTT	CASRGGWDVEAFF
TRBV10-2	-	-	TRBJ1-5	TGCGCCAGCAGCGAAATAACAGGGCAGGGCCAGCCCCAGCATTTT	CASSEITGQGQPQHF
TRBV7-2	-	many	TRBJ2-7	TGTGCCAGCAGCTTTTTTGTAGAGCAGTACTTC	CASSFFVEQYF
TRBV4-1	-	-	TRBJ1-3	TGCGCCAGCAGCCAAGAGCGTCGCGGCTCTGGAAACACCATATATTTT	CASSQERRGSGNTIYF
TRBV12-3/TRBV12-4	TRBD1	-	TRBJ1-5	TGTGCCAGCAGTACCAGGGGGCCCGGTCAGCCCCAGCATTTT	CASSTRGPGQPQHF